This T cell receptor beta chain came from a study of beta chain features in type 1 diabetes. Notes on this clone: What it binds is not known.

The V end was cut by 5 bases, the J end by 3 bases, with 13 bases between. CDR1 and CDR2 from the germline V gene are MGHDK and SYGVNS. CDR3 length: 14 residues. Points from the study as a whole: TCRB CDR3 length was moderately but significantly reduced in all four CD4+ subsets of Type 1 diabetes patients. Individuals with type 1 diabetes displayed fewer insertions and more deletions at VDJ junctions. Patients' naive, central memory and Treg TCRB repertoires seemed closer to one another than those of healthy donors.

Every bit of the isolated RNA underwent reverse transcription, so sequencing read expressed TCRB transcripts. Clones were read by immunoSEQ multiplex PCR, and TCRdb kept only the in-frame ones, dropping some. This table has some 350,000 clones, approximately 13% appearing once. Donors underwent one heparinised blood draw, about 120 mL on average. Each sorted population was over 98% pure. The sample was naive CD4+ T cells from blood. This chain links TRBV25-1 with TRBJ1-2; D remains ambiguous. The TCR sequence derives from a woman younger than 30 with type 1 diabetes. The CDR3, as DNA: TGTGCCAGCAGTCGGGGTGGACGGCACTATGGCTACACCTTC. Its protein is CASSRGGRHYGYTF.